This T cell receptor beta chain was sequenced for a study of T cell responses to AZD1222 COVID-19 vaccine (TCRdb year 2021). For the wider study: TCR sequencing covered 230 to 250 trial participants: 200 to 220 given two doses of AZD1222 and 26 given two doses of MenACWY control vaccine. Trial participants were enrolled into age subgroups of 18-55, 56-69 and 70-plus years, which contained about 160, 30 and 59 TCR-sequenced participants, respectively.

The germline V end is reduced by 4 bases and the J end by 4 bases; junction bases left unmatched: 10. Counted from cysteine to phenylalanine, this CDR3 has 16 amino acids. The CDR3 DNA has 48 bases and is translated from base 1. The germline V gene supplies CDR1 KGHDR and CDR2 SFDVKD. As to this clone: This receptor's antigen is unknown. It has no much larger one-base neighbor in the sample; base qualities were not kept.

Overall results and qualifications from the work: Only 5 to 7 AZD1222 recipients were SARS-CoV-2 seropositive at baseline, limiting conclusions about previously exposed vaccinees. In the small 56-69-year group, the increase in depth fell short of significance, most likely because of low power. The vaccine-associated CD4 TCRs covered the entire spike protein, and the dominant responses fell in regions 160-218 and 743-854. Nearly half of unique spike-specific TCRs reportedly recognized epitopes outside regions mutated in the B.1.351 and B.1.1.7 variants. Because no samples from the day 14 peak response were available, repertoires could be characterized only after the peak T cell response. Participants were mostly white British and included more females than males, and it was suggested by the authors that clonal diversity may have been underestimated. Spike-specific TCR breadth and depth rose significantly after two AZD1222 doses compared with day 0 and with MenACWY recipients.

This sample's time point label indicates: about 28 days (+/-7) after the second vaccine dose. AZD1222 recipients given second doses at about 4 weeks or at about 12 weeks were pooled, since spike-specific TCR depth and breadth were not found to differ between the two schedules. Vaccinee samples were obtained from the UK trials COV001 and COV002, which included a single-blind randomized controlled phase 2/3 trial of AZD1222 (ChAdOx1 nCoV-19) in healthy adults. Trial participant PBMC samples were collected at day 0 and day 28 after the second dose for TCRbeta chain sequencing. The CDR3 regions of human TCRbeta chains were subjected to immunosequencing. From the authors' description of their analysis: TCRs in the repertoires were matched against a reference library of SARS-CoV-2-specific TCRs that had been generated with the MIRA antigen-specificity platform. Breadth meant the fraction of unique TCRs that were SARS-CoV-2-associated, whereas depth meant the fraction of total T cells that were SARS-CoV-2-associated. Each spike-specific TCR was assigned to its reactive spike region and to a CD4 or CD8 class using the MIRA data. Log10-transformed breadth and depth values were compared by one-way ANOVA with Sidak's multiple comparisons tests. TCRdb limited this immuneACCESS table to in-frame rearrangements with V and J called. A share of clones is missing; checked studies link under half to unresolved V genes, and the rest is unexplained. That table gives V, J and clone size, and the DNA gave D and trimming. This sample is represented by roughly 140,000 clones; 85% to 95% of them were singletons. About 1.4% of the sample is in the top ten clones.

Here the chain combines TRBV24-1 and TRBJ1-1; TRBD1 aligns with 8 central bases. This TCR derives from an adult who received the AZD1222 COVID-19 vaccine. The sequences come from peripheral blood, collected 28 days after the second AZD1222 dose. The CDR3 loop reads CATSDKGQGEVTEAFF. The sequence in DNA is TGTGCCACCAGTGACAAAGGACAGGGCGAGGTCACTGAAGCTTTCTTT.